This TCR beta chain originates from a study of OX40 agonist ivuxolimab in advanced cancers. TCRdb keeps only in-frame clones here, not all; method: immunoSEQ multiplex PCR. The sample includes 45,000 to 60,000 clones, about 93% seen only once; the top ten take approximately 25%. This CDR3 spans 15 amino acids. Germline assignment: CDR1 MNHEY and CDR2 SVGAGI. Trimming pared 7 bases from V and 0 bases from J, leaving 14 bases between. The origin of this receptor is an adult with an advanced solid tumor such as melanoma, head and neck, liver or kidney cancer. The chain has TRBV6-5 and TRBJ2-3; perhaps TRBD1 as D (5 bases). Specimen: CD4+ or CD8+ T cells sorted from blood, collected in a trial of the OX40 agonist ivuxolimab. The CDR3 is CASKGESLSTDTQYF. The CDR3 nucleotides are TGTGCCAGCAAAGGGGAAAGTCTTAGCACAGATACGCAGTATTTT.